Following are 14 T cell receptor beta chains from one sample sequenced in a study of T cells in Graves' hyperthyroidism and ophthalmopathy (dated by TCRdb to 2018 to 2020). Library construction relied on multiplex PCR. Sequenced on an Illumina HiSeq 2000. The TCR beta CDR3 regions were amplified from RNA transcripts. For the first round of RT-PCR on the TCR CDR3, the HTBI primer set was used together with the Qiagen OneStep RT-PCR kit. Starting from the raw public reads, TCRdb applied fastp trimming at Q25, assembled clones with MiXCR and retained in-frame beta chains. A single entry per CDR3 protein holds the most common genes and DNA from its merged rows. For this sample there are some 360,000 distinct CDR3 sequences; approximately 15% appear just once. The leading ten clones occupy around 10% of the sample. The sequenced sample was blood. The receptors come from a woman aged 55-69 years with Graves' hyperthyroidism.

This clonotype was recorded at least ten times. The V gene is TRBV2, the J gene TRBJ2-2; possibly TRBD1 for D (5 bases). Germline assignment: CDR1 SNHLY and CDR2 FYNNEI. The ends were cut back, 8 bases at V and 4 bases at J, with 14 bases in the middle. This CDR3 is 14 amino acids long. The DNA of the CDR3 is TGTGCCAGCCAAAAGGACACCTTCACCGGGGAGCTGTTTTTT. Amino acids: CASQKDTFTGELFF.

This clonotype was picked up a small number of times. DNA of the CDR3: TGTGCCAGCTCACCACCTTTAGGACAGGGGGCTCGGGAGCAGTACTTC. Its translation: CASSPPLGQGAREQYF. The chain is built from TRBV18 and TRBJ2-7, with TRBD1 matching 11 bases. This CDR3 spans 16 amino acids. After removal of 0 bases from V and 7 bases from J, the junction contained 8 bases not matched to a gene. Germline V gene data show CDR1 as KGHSH and CDR2 as LQKENI.

V gene TRBV29-1 combines with J gene TRBJ1-2; 10 bases agree with TRBD1. Germline assignment: CDR1 SQVTM and CDR2 ANQGSEA. The CDR3 totals 17 residues. J lost 0 bases, V lost 6 bases, and 13 bases had no gene match. Here the CDR3 DNA reads TGCAGCGTCGGCGACCGGGACAGGGGACGAGCTAACTATGGCTACACCTTC. This translates into CSVGDRDRGRANYGYTF.

This clonotype has at least ten counts. The chain recombines TRBV18 with TRBJ2-2; maybe TRBD2 (5 bases). V lost 2 bases and J lost 5, with 12 bases in between. Germline V gene lookup returns CDR1 KGHSH and CDR2 LQKENI. The CDR3 is 15 residues long. The CDR3 coding sequence is TGTGCCAGCTCACCAGTACTACCGGGGACCGGGGAGCTGTTTTTT. Translated, it gives CASSPVLPGTGELFF.

To note about this clonotype: A single base separates this from a much larger clone, so it may be a read error. Because the CDR3 is missing its conserved closing phenylalanine or tryptophan, this is likely a read error. The chain joins TRBV7-9 to TRBJ1-4; 7 nucleotides align to TRBD1. Per germline, CDR1 SEHNR and CDR2 FQNEAQ (reference sequence). V dropped 5 bases and J dropped 4; count of bases not matched to a gene: 7. The CDR3 spans 15 residues. The CDR3 DNA reads as TGTGCCAGCAGCCGTAGACAGGGCGATAATGAAAAACTGTTTTCT. As protein: CASSRRQGDNEKLFS.

This clonotype was picked up many times. The chain employs TRBV7-3 and TRBJ2-7; D may be TRBD2 (5 bases). V was clipped by 1 base and J by 5 bases, with 12 bases between them. The CDR3 runs 14 residues. The germline V gene encodes CDR1 SGHTA and CDR2 FQGTGA. CDR3 region: CASSLSAGVHEQYF. CDR3 sequence (DNA): TGTGCCAGCAGCTTAAGCGCCGGGGTTCACGAGCAGTACTTC.

This clonotype was counted at least ten times. The rearrangement uses TRBV5-1 and TRBJ2-1; unclear D gene. The CDR3 spans 12 residues. Trimming left V 2 bases short and J 5 bases short, with 5 bases between. Germline V gene lookup returns CDR1 SGHRS and CDR2 YFSETQ. CDR3 sequence (DNA): TGCGCCAGCAGCTTCCCAGACAATGAGCAGTTCTTC. Protein sequence: CASSFPDNEQFF.

This clonotype was detected a few times. A much larger clone lies a single base off, so this may be a read error. V usage is TRBV6-1 and J usage is TRBJ2-3; weak D call: TRBD2 (6 bases). Deletions cut 6 bases from V and 5 bases from J, with 6 bases between. This CDR3 region has 11 residues. Germline V gene data show CDR1 as MNHNS and CDR2 as SASEGT. This CDR3 is CASRREDTQYF. For the CDR3, the DNA is TGTGCCAGCAGGCGGGAAGATACGCAGTATTTT.

This clonotype occurred many times. The V call is TRBV28, the J call TRBJ1-2; 9 nucleotides line up with TRBD1. The CDR3 runs 14 residues. Germline V CDR1 and CDR2: MDHEN, SYDVKM. The V and J ends lost 8 bases and 6 bases, in that order; junction bases with no gene match: 10. The CDR3 here is CASQHGDRVNGYTF. CDR3 coding DNA: TGTGCCAGCCAGCATGGGGACAGGGTGAATGGCTACACCTTC.

This clonotype showed up just a few times. The chain couples TRBV28 to TRBJ2-1; D gene ambiguous. The CDR3 sequence is 12 residues long. V was cut by 5 bases and J by 6 bases, with 8 bases left in between. Germline CDR1 reads MDHEN; CDR2 reads SYDVKM. DNA for the CDR3: TGTGCCAGCAGTCCCTTACTCAATGAGCAGTTCTTC. As protein: CASSPLLNEQFF.

The V and J genes are TRBV7-8 and TRBJ1-1; D is perhaps TRBD1 (5 bases). Looked up from germline, CDR1 is SGHVS and CDR2 is FQNEAQ. The length of the CDR3 is 16 residues. With 2 bases removed from V and 3 bases from J, the gap between germline ends came to 16 bases. CDR3 in amino acids: CASSLPPQGDYTEAFF. In DNA form, the CDR3 reads TGTGCCAGCAGCTTACCTCCCCAGGGCGATTACACTGAAGCTTTCTTT.

This clonotype has a count of ten or more. V and J are TRBV2 and TRBJ1-4; D gene unclear. There are 13 residues in the CDR3. Looked up from germline, CDR1 is SNHLY and CDR2 is FYNNEI. V was trimmed by 3 bases and J by 7 bases, leaving 9 bases between them. Here the CDR3 reads CASSETTVEKLFF. The DNA for the CDR3 is TGTGCCAGCAGTGAGACAACCGTTGAAAAACTGTTTTTT. Full variable domain (missing parts from reference TRBV2 and TRBJ1-4): EPEVTQTPSHQVTQMGQEVILRCVPISNHLYFYWYRQILGQKVEFLVSFYNNEISEKSEIFDDQFSVERPDGSNFTLKIRSTKLEDSAMYFCASSETTVEKLFFGSGTQLSVL.

This clonotype has just a few counts. The gene calls are TRBV20-1 and TRBJ2-7, with no clear D. The V end was cut by 0 bases, the J end by 4 bases, with 10 bases between. The V gene's germline CDR1 is DFQATT and CDR2 SNEGSKA (reference sequence). The CDR3 contains 13 residues. The CDR3 spells CSARESLGYEQYF. The DNA of the CDR3 is TGCAGTGCTAGAGAATCGTTGGGGTACGAGCAGTACTTC.

A word on this clonotype: Just one base apart from a much larger clone, this may be a read error. The CDR3: CSARVPLGLAGNNEQFF. CDR3 sequence (DNA): TGCAGTGCTAGAGTTCCCCTGGGACTAGCGGGTAACAATGAGCAGTTCTTC. The chain uses TRBV20-1 and TRBJ2-1; 12 nucleotides line up with TRBD2. V lost 1 base and J lost 5; bases outside the gene matches: 9. This CDR3 has 17 residues. From germline, CDR1 is DFQATT and CDR2 SNEGSKA (reference sequence).